One sample yielded the 22 T cell receptor beta chains listed below, sequenced in a study of T cell responses to AZD1222 COVID-19 vaccine (dated by TCRdb to the early 2020s). The method was the immunoSEQ multiplex PCR assay. TCRdb carries this immuneACCESS record with in-frame sequences only. Its versions omit some clonotypes, under half of them owing to an unresolved V gene in the studies checked, with the rest unexplained. Counted in this sample were 150,000 or so clones; about 91% of them appeared once. The top ten clones comprise around 2.5% of the sample. The meaning of the sample's time point label: baseline before first vaccination. Specimen: peripheral blood, collected on day 0 of AZD1222 vaccination. Receptors were obtained from an adult in good health.

This rearrangement joins TRBV6-6 to TRBJ1-6; 8 nucleotides agree with TRBD1. Germline CDR1 is MNHNY and CDR2 is SVGAGI (reference sequence). J lost 8 bases, V lost 2 bases, and 2 bases had no gene match. This CDR3 is 14 amino acids long. DNA of the CDR3: TGTGCCAGCAGTTACCCAGGGGGCGATTCACCCCTCCACTTT. Translation: CASSYPGGDSPLHF.

V usage is TRBV30 and J usage is TRBJ1-1; a possible D gene is TRBD1 (5 bases). CDR3 length: 16 residues. Germline loops: CDR1 GTSNPN, CDR2 SVGIG (reference sequence). V gave up 4 bases and J gave up 2 bases, with 20 bases separating them. The CDR3 spells CAWTGSGRVLNTEAFF. The CDR3 nucleotides are TGTGCCTGGACCGGATCAGGGAGGGTATTAAACACTGAAGCTTTCTTT. The full variable domain, its missing parts supplied by reference TRBV30 and TRBJ1-1, is SQTIHQWPATLVQPVGSPLSLECTVEGTSNPNLYWYRQAAGRGLQLLFYSVGIGQISSEVPQNLSASRPQDRQFILSSKKLLLSDSGFYLCAWTGSGRVLNTEAFFGQGTRLTVV.

The chain links TRBV4-3 to TRBJ1-5; 8 bases are shared with TRBD1. With V trimmed by 0 bases and J by 1 base, 8 bases remained unmatched. In germline, CDR1 is LGHNA, CDR2 YSLEER. The CDR3 has 18 amino acids. The CDR3 here is CASSQDPQGAGSNQPQHF. The CDR3 DNA reads as TGCGCCAGCAGCCAAGATCCGCAGGGGGCTGGAAGCAATCAGCCCCAGCATTTT.

CDR3 DNA: TGTGCCAGCAGCTTGGACTTTAGGAATTCACCCCTCCACTTT. This sequence encodes CASSLDFRNSPLHF. The chain joins TRBV5-4 to TRBJ1-6; D is unclear. Germline V gene lookup returns CDR1 SGHNT and CDR2 YYREEE (reference sequence). The V gene lost 0 bases and the J gene lost 7 bases, with 8 bases spanning the gap. This CDR3 is built from 14 residues.

The rearrangement joins TRBV7-2 to TRBJ2-7; TRBD2 agrees at 13 bases. This CDR3 is built from 17 residues. Trimming cost V 5 bases and J 1 base; bases outside gene matches: 8. The germline CDR1 and CDR2 sequences are SGHTA and FQGNSA. The CDR3 DNA sequence: TGTGCCAGCAGCCATAATGTACTAGCGGGAGGGTCCTACGAGCAGTACTTC. Protein: CASSHNVLAGGSYEQYF.

The gene calls are TRBV27 and TRBJ2-7; 10 bases align to TRBD2. From germline, CDR1 is MNHEY and CDR2 SMNVEV (reference sequence). Trimming took 1 base from V and 6 from J; bases not matched to a gene: 9. The CDR3 is made up of 16 amino acids. As DNA, the CDR3 is TGTGCCAGCAGTTTATGGGGGACTAGCGCCCTCGGCGAGCAGTACTTC. This codes for CASSLWGTSALGEQYF.

This sequence joins TRBV25-1 and TRBJ1-1; possibly TRBD1 for D (5 bases). This CDR3 comprises 12 residues. Germline V gene data show CDR1 as MGHDK and CDR2 as SYGVNS. V shed 7 bases and J shed 4 bases, with 10 bases lying between them. The CDR3 is CASKSGFTEAFF. CDR3 nucleotide sequence: TGTGCCAGCAAGTCAGGGTTCACTGAAGCTTTCTTT.

V and J are TRBV2 and TRBJ1-5, with D unresolved. The germline CDR1 and CDR2 sequences are SNHLY and FYNNEI. V dropped 7 bases and J dropped 4 bases, with 11 bases sitting between them. The CDR3 contains 13 residues. The chain's CDR3 is CASKSRVNQPQHF. The CDR3 DNA sequence: TGTGCCAGCAAGTCTAGAGTTAATCAGCCCCAGCATTTT.

V and J are TRBV30 and TRBJ1-1, with 7 bases lining up with TRBD1. V lost 5 bases and J lost 7; bases outside the gene matches: 13. The CDR3 length is 14 residues. Germline V gives CDR1 GTSNPN, CDR2 SVGIG (reference sequence). For the CDR3, the DNA is TGTGCCTGGGCCCATGGGACAGCGGCCTTTGAAGCTTTCTTT. Translating gives CAWAHGTAAFEAFF.

This chain joins TRBV2 and TRBJ1-5, with TRBD1 identical over 7 bases. The CDR3 runs 15 residues. With V trimmed by 6 bases and J by 3 bases, 8 bases remained unmatched. Germline CDR1 SNHLY, CDR2 FYNNEI. The CDR3 DNA reads as TGTGCCAGCAGGGCCGACAGGGCCACCAATCAGCCCCAGCATTTT. Amino acids: CASRADRATNQPQHF.

CDR3 nucleotides: TGCGCCAGTGCAGGGGGCAACACCGGGGAGCTGTTTTTT. Encoded protein: CASAGGNTGELFF. J is TRBJ2-2 and V is TRBV5-1, with TRBD1 identical over 8 bases. The CDR3 consists of 13 residues. V trimming: 8 bases; J trimming: 2 bases; junction bases outside the gene matches: 2. CDR1 and CDR2 from the germline V gene are SGHRS and YFSETQ. The variable domain in full, completed from reference TRBV5-1 and TRBJ2-2, reads KAGVTQTPRYLIKTRGQQVTLSCSPISGHRSVSWYQQTPGQGLQFLFEYFSETQRNKGNFPGRFSGRQFSNSRSEMNVSTLELGDSALYLCASAGGNTGELFFGEGSRLTVL.

The J gene is TRBJ1-1, the V gene TRBV4-3; D gene unclear. The V gene's germline CDR1 is LGHNA and CDR2 YSLEER. There are 14 residues in the CDR3. Trimming stripped 6 bases from V and 4 bases from J, with 15 bases between. Here the CDR3 DNA reads TGCGCCAGCAGTGCTGGGCAGACCCCCACTGAAGCTTTCTTT. It translates to CASSAGQTPTEAFF.

The chain recombines TRBV7-2 with TRBJ2-7; the match to TRBD2 covers 15 bases. Losses at the gene ends were 4 bases for V and 7 bases for J; bases not matched to a gene: 8. From germline, CDR1 is SGHTA and CDR2 FQGNSA. This CDR3 is 16 amino acids long. CDR3 region: CASSSPGLAGGDEQYF. CDR3 DNA: TGTGCCAGCAGCTCGCCGGGACTAGCGGGAGGAGATGAGCAGTACTTC.

The chain has TRBV6-5 and TRBJ1-2, with a possible D match to TRBD1 (6 bases). Trimming took off 6 bases at V and 8 bases at J, with 16 bases between the two ends. The CDR3 has 13 residues. Germline V lookup: CDR1 MNHEY, CDR2 SVGAGI. The chain's CDR3 is CASRITGIDGYTF. CDR3 DNA: TGTGCCAGCAGGATAACAGGGATAGACGGCTACACCTTC.

This chain connects TRBV4-1 to TRBJ2-7; 11 positions agree with TRBD2. Germline loops: CDR1 MGHRA, CDR2 YSYEKL. The trim removed 3 bases at V and 4 bases at J, leaving 5 bases unmatched. The CDR3 spans 15 residues. As DNA, the CDR3 is TGCGCCAGCAGCCATACTAGCGGGAGTAGGTACGAGCAGTACTTC. Translated, it gives CASSHTSGSRYEQYF.

J is TRBJ2-3 and V is TRBV4-2; D unresolved. Trimming cost V 0 bases and J 2 bases, with 6 bases left between them. The CDR3 loop spans 14 amino acids. The germline gives CDR1 LGHNA, CDR2 YNFKEQ. DNA for the CDR3: TGTGCCAGCAGCCAAGAGGGGAACACAGATACGCAGTATTTT. Translation: CASSQEGNTDTQYF.

In its sample, this clone was seen a few times. The V gene is TRBV19, the J gene TRBJ1-2; D not certain. Trimming stripped 5 bases from V and 4 bases from J, with 11 bases between. Looked up from germline, CDR1 is LNHDA and CDR2 is SQIVND (reference sequence). The CDR3 has 13 residues. CDR3 sequence reads: CASSVAATYGYTF. The DNA of the CDR3 is TGTGCCAGTAGTGTCGCAGCAACCTATGGCTACACCTTC.

J is TRBJ2-3 and V is TRBV27, with a possible D match to TRBD1 (5 bases). Germline V gene lookup returns CDR1 MNHEY and CDR2 SMNVEV (reference sequence). The V gene lost 6 bases and the J gene lost 5 bases, with 12 bases spanning the gap. The CDR3 consists of 13 residues. CDR3 sequence (DNA): TGTGCCAGCAGGGTTGGGGCTCTAGATACGCAGTATTTT. It is translated as CASRVGALDTQYF.

This clone was recorded once. V is TRBV5-1 and J is TRBJ1-2, with a tentative D call TRBD1 (5 bases). The V end lost 0 bases, the J end lost 0 bases, and 9 bases lay between the germline ends. The CDR3 runs to 15 residues. CDR1 SGHRS and CDR2 YFSETQ come from the germline V gene. DNA of the CDR3: TGCGCCAGCAGCTTGGCTACAGGCACTAACTATGGCTACACCTTC. It encodes CASSLATGTNYGYTF.

J is TRBJ2-5 and V is TRBV4-1; TRBD1 is a possible D gene (5 bases). Between the trimmed V and J ends, which lost 3 bases and 3 bases, there was a span of 8 bases. The CDR3 runs to 13 residues. Germline V gene sequence: CDR1 MGHRA, CDR2 YSYEKL. Here the CDR3 reads CASSQGREETQYF. Here the CDR3 DNA reads TGCGCCAGCAGCCAGGGCAGGGAAGAGACCCAGTACTTC.

In DNA, the CDR3 is TGCGCCAGCAGTCGTCTAGCGGTAAATGGGGAGACCCAGTACTTC. Its translation is CASSRLAVNGETQYF. This chain connects TRBV4-1 to TRBJ2-5, with 7 bases fitting TRBD2. Germline CDR1 is MGHRA and CDR2 is YSYEKL. The junction had 12 bases not matched to a gene; V was cut back by 6 bases and J by 5 bases. The CDR3 sequence is 15 residues long.

The chain couples TRBV11-2 to TRBJ2-1, with a weak D call TRBD2 (5 bases). The CDR3 totals 13 residues. Germline V gene sequence: CDR1 SGHAT, CDR2 FQNNGV. The germline V and J ends were trimmed by 1 base and 4 bases, with 5 bases remaining between them. The DNA of the CDR3 is TGTGCCAGCAGCTTAGGAGGGTACAATGAGCAGTTCTTC. Its translation: CASSLGGYNEQFF.